Below, 10 T cell receptor beta chains from the same sample are listed, as sequenced in a study of blood T cell repertoires in COVID-19. The data were produced by immunoSEQ multiplex PCR, yet TCRdb's version contains in-frame clones alone and is incomplete. The sample holds under 250,000 clones, 92% seen once. What was sequenced was peripheral blood. Receptor source: a man under 40 with acute or convalescent COVID-19.

In this sample, this clone turned up once. This chain joins TRBV5-1 and TRBJ2-5, with D tentatively TRBD1 (5 bases). Germline loops: CDR1 SGHRS, CDR2 YFSETQ. This CDR3 has 14 residues. V lost 6 bases to trimming and J lost 5 bases, with 17 bases between them. The CDR3 sequence is CASTPTGRSETQYF. CDR3 sequence (DNA): TGCGCCAGCACACCCACAGGAAGGTCTGAGACCCAGTACTTC.

The genes are TRBV15 and TRBJ2-7, with 8 positions matching TRBD2. This CDR3 region has 16 residues. Trimming at V came to 5 bases and at J to 6 bases, leaving 15 bases not matched to a gene. CDR1 LNHNV and CDR2 YYDKDF come from the germline V gene (reference sequence). Written as DNA, the CDR3 is TGTGCCACCAGCCGGACTTTGGGTTTAGCGGGGATCGAGCAGTACTTC. Protein sequence: CATSRTLGLAGIEQYF.

The gene calls are TRBV12-3 or TRBV12-4 and TRBJ1-1; D gene unclear. CDR3 length equals 12 residues. V was cut by 7 bases and J by 6 bases, with 12 bases left in between. This CDR3 is CASMGDVSEAFF. The CDR3 bases are TGTGCCAGCATGGGAGACGTCTCTGAAGCTTTCTTT.

The rearrangement uses TRBV5-1 and TRBJ2-2, with 11 bases that match TRBD2. Trimming cost V 6 bases and J 5 bases; bases outside gene matches: 3. The CDR3 contains 14 residues. The germline V gene has CDR1 SGHRS and CDR2 YFSETQ. The CDR3 loop is CASTGTSGTGELFF. For the CDR3, the DNA is TGCGCCAGCACCGGGACTAGCGGAACCGGGGAGCTGTTTTTT.

The V gene is TRBV3-1 (or the pseudogene TRBV3-2), the J gene TRBJ2-3, with 7 bases fitting TRBD1. Losses at the gene ends were 2 bases for V and 3 bases for J; bases not matched to a gene: 2. This CDR3 has 14 amino acids. The V gene's germline CDR1 is LGHDT and CDR2 YNNKEL (reference sequence). The CDR3 bases are TGTGCCAGCAGCCAAAGACAGGGAACAGATACGCAGTATTTT. As protein: CASSQRQGTDTQYF.

This chain joins TRBV28 and TRBJ2-7; 9 nucleotides match TRBD2. Germline V CDR1 and CDR2: MDHEN, SYDVKM. This CDR3 contains 14 residues. With 7 bases clipped from V and 3 bases from J, the junction kept 7 bases outside the gene matches. The CDR3 sequence is CASTTGTSYYEQYF. The CDR3 DNA reads TGTGCCAGCACTACCGGGACTAGCTACTACGAGCAGTACTTC.

The rearrangement links TRBV7-2 to TRBJ2-2, with 8 bases identical to TRBD2. CDR3 length equals 16 residues. V lost 4 bases to trimming and J lost 5 bases; unmatched junction nucleotides: 9. Germline V lookup: CDR1 SGHTA, CDR2 FQGNSA. The CDR3 bases are TGTGCCAGCAGCTCCGTCACGGGGGGGCAAACCGGGGAGCTGTTTTTT. It translates to CASSSVTGGQTGELFF.

The V and J genes are TRBV18 and TRBJ2-5; D may be TRBD1 (6 bases). The length of the CDR3 is 13 residues. CDR1 and CDR2 from the germline V gene are KGHSH and LQKENI. Trimming pared 3 bases from V and 5 bases from J, leaving 10 bases between. The CDR3 spells CASSPRGEETQYF. CDR3 bases: TGTGCCAGCTCACCCAGGGGAGAGGAGACCCAGTACTTC.

This chain links TRBV5-3 with TRBJ1-2, with 7 bases lining up with TRBD1. TRBV5-3 is labeled an ORF, and its function is uncertain. J was trimmed by 9 bases and V by 4 bases; bases with no gene match: 21. The CDR3 contains 17 residues. The CDR3 nucleotides are TGTGCCAGAAGCCGACGCGCGGACAGGCAGAATAAGGACAGCTACACCTTC. It translates to CARSRRADRQNKDSYTF.

This chain connects TRBV18 to TRBJ2-5, with 9 nucleotides matching TRBD1. This CDR3 has 16 residues. Germline V gene lookup returns CDR1 KGHSH and CDR2 LQKENI. V trimming: 6 bases; J trimming: 3 bases; junction bases outside the gene matches: 11. In DNA, the CDR3 is TGTGCCAGCTCTGATCTGACCGGGACAGGGAAAGAGACCCAGTACTTC. It yields the protein CASSDLTGTGKETQYF.